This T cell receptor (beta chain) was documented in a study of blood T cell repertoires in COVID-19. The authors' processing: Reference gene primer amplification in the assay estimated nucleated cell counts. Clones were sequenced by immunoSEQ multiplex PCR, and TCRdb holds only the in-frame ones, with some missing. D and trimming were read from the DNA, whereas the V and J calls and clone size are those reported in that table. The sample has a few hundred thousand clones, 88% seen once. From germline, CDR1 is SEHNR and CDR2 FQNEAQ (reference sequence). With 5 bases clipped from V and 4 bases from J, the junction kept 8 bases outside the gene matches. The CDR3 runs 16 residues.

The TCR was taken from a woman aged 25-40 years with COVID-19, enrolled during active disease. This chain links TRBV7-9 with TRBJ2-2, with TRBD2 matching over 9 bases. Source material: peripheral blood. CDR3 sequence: CASSILAGVGTGELFF. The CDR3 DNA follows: TGTGCCAGCAGCATATTAGCGGGAGTAGGCACCGGGGAGCTGTTTTTT.